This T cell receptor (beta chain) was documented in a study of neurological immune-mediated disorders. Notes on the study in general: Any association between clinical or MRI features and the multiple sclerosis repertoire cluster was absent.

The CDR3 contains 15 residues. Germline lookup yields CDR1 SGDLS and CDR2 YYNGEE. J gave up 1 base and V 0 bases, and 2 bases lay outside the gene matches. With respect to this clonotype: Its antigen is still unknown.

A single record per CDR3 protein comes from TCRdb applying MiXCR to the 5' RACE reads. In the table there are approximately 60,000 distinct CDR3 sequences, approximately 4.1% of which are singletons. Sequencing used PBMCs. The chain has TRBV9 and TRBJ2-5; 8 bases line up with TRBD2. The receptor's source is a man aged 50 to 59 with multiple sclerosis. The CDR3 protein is CASSVVAGGQETQYF. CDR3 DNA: TGTGCCAGCAGCGTAGTTGCGGGGGGCCAAGAGACCCAGTACTTC.